The following is a T cell receptor (beta chain) sequence with its context. The data were produced by immunoSEQ multiplex PCR, yet TCRdb's version contains in-frame clones alone and is incomplete. The table shows some 390,000 clones, with 80% to 90% occurring only once. This specimen comes from a study of blood T cell repertoires in COVID-19. Study context: The United States, Italy and Spain were the sources of the acute and convalescent COVID-19 samples. In each case, the material was cDNA or gDNA derived from T cells, B-cell-depleted T cells, or PBMCs.

From germline, CDR1 is SGHNT and CDR2 YYREEE (reference sequence). Between the trimmed V and J ends, which lost 3 bases and 3 bases, there was a span of 19 bases. This CDR3 has 16 residues. Participants' reported clinical history set cohort assignment. The genes are TRBV5-4 and TRBJ2-7, with D perhaps matching TRBD1 (5 bases). Sequencing was carried out using PBMCs or T cells enriched from blood (not recorded which). The sequence derives from a man aged 30 to 45 who had recovered from COVID-19. CDR3 in DNA: TGTGCCAGCAGCTGGGGCCTCCCCTTTGAAGGCTACGAGCAGTACTTC. This encodes CASSWGLPFEGYEQYF. The whole variable domain, filled in from reference TRBV5-4 and TRBJ2-7, reads ETGVTQSPTHLIKTRGQQVTLRCSSQSGHNTVSWYQQALGQGPQFIFQYYREEENGRGNFPPRFSGLQFPNYSSELNVNALELDDSALYLCASSWGLPFEGYEQYFGPGTRLTVT.